A selection of T cell receptor beta chains follows, all from one sample in a study of patients and donors after allogeneic stem cell transplantation. In TCRdb, the RT-PCR reads were re-called with MiXCR into one record per CDR3 protein. The sample has roughly 200,000 distinct CDR3 sequences, more than 35% seen once. Input material: blood, either unsorted or a sorted T cell fraction (not recorded which). These receptors all come from a human donor who was either an allogeneic HSCT recipient or a stem cell or donor lymphocyte infusion donor (not recorded which). It is not recorded whose cells these are; they may come from a transplant donor. Both conserved end residues are part of each CDR3. A D gene is named only where the DNA matches it firmly. Expanded clones are given a class, and other clones once, few, many or no size at all.

>TRBJ2-7|TRBV7-6|TRBD2|NA
TGTGCCAGCAGCTCCGCCACGGGGGGAGTCTACGAGCAGTACTTC
CASSSATGGVYEQYF
>TRBJ1-1|TRBV5-5|TRBD1|few
TGTGCCAGCAGCTTCCTACTTCCCGGGACAGGGAACACTGAAGCTTTCTTT
CASSFLLPGTGNTEAFF
>TRBJ2-7|TRBV4-2|TRBD1|NA
TGTGCCAGCAGCCAAACCGGGACAGCATCCTACGAGCAGTACTTC
CASSQTGTASYEQYF
>TRBJ1-6|TRBV7-2|TRBD1|few
TGTGCCAGCAGCTTATGGGGACAGGGACAGGGGAATTCACCCCTCCACTTT
CASSLWGQGQGNSPLHF
>TRBJ1-2|TRBV4-1|NA|few
TGCGCCAGCAGCCAAGATGACCTAGGGGGGTATGGCTACACCTTC
CASSQDDLGGYGYTF
>TRBJ2-7|TRBV20-1|TRBD1|NA
TGCAGTGCTAGAACTTGGACAGGGGGCTCCCTCTCCTACGAGCAGTACTTC
CSARTWTGGSLSYEQYF
>TRBJ2-5|TRBV2|NA|NA
TGTGCCAGCAGTGTTAATCGGGAGGAGACCCAGTACTTC
CASSVNREETQYF
>TRBJ2-1|TRBV3-1|TRBD2|NA
TGTGCCAGCAGCCAAACTAGCGGGGGGGCATATGAGCAGTTCTTC
CASSQTSGGAYEQFF
>TRBJ1-3|TRBV20-1|NA|NA
TGCAGTGCTAGGTTTGCAGGAAACACCATATATTTT
CSARFAGNTIYF
>TRBJ1-2|TRBV20-1|TRBD1|few
TGCAGTTTACAGGGGGGGTACTATGGCTACACCTTC
CSLQGGYYGYTF
>TRBJ2-3|TRBV10-2|TRBD2|NA
TGCGCCAGCAGTGAGTCCAGGACTAGCGGGGGGAGCACAGATACGCAGTATTTT
CASSESRTSGGSTDTQYF
>TRBJ1-2|TRBV6-5|NA|NA
TGTGCCAGCAGTTCCACCGGGGGCTACACCTTC
CASSSTGGYTF
>TRBJ1-1|TRBV12-3/TRBV12-4|TRBD1|few
TGTGCCAGCAGTCCCGGGACAGGGGGGCTATTTGAAGCTTTCTTT
CASSPGTGGLFEAFF
>TRBJ2-7|TRBV12-3/TRBV12-4|TRBD1|few
TGTGCCAGCAGTACCGGGACAGGGGTTTACGAGCAGTACTTC
CASSTGTGVYEQYF
>TRBJ1-4|TRBV5-1|NA|NA
TGCGCCAGCAGCCGGGGACGGACCGGCGAAAAACTGTTTTTT
CASSRGRTGEKLFF
>TRBJ2-3|TRBV20-1|TRBD2|NA
TGCAGTGCTAGAGATCCGGGCGGGGGAGTGGGAGAAACGCAGTATTTT
CSARDPGGGVGETQYF
>TRBJ2-3|TRBV7-2|NA|few
TGTGCCAGCAGCTTAGAGTCAGGGACGCACTTCCCAGATACGCAGTATTTT
CASSLESGTHFPDTQYF
>TRBJ2-3|TRBV12-3/TRBV12-4|NA|NA
TGTGCCAGCAGTTATGGGATGAGCACAGATACGCAGTATTTT
CASSYGMSTDTQYF
>TRBJ2-7|TRBV4-1|NA|NA
TGCGCCAGCAGCCGCGAGCAGGAGGCCTACGAGCAGTACTTC
CASSREQEAYEQYF
>TRBJ1-1|TRBV12-3/TRBV12-4|TRBD1|NA
TGTGCCAGCAGTTTATGGACAGGGAATAGTGAAGCTTTCTTT
CASSLWTGNSEAFF
>TRBJ1-2|TRBV20-1|TRBD1|few
TGCAGTGCCCAGCACAGGGGTTGGGGCGATGGCTACACCTTC
CSAQHRGWGDGYTF
>TRBJ1-2|TRBV4-3|NA|NA
TGCGCCAGCAGCCAAGATCAGTCTGATGCTTTGGGTGGCTACACCTTC
CASSQDQSDALGGYTF
>TRBJ2-1|TRBV20-1|NA|NA
TGCAGTGCTAGAGTAACGGGCCGAACCTACAATGAGCAGTTCTTC
CSARVTGRTYNEQFF
>TRBJ1-2|TRBV12-3/TRBV12-4|TRBD1|few
TGTGCCAGCAGCAGGGGGACAGGGAATGGCTACACCTTC
CASSRGTGNGYTF
>TRBJ1-1|TRBV12-3/TRBV12-4|NA|many
TGTGCCAGCAGGATCGGACAGTTCAACACTGAAGCTTTCTTT
CASRIGQFNTEAFF
>TRBJ1-2|TRBV27|NA|NA
TGTGCCAGCAGTTTATCGGGGACCTTAAAATATTTTAACTATGGCTACACCTTC
CASSLSGTLKYFNYGYTF
>TRBJ1-2|TRBV25-1|NA|NA
TGTGCCAGCAGTGTGGACGTCTCTAACTATGGCTACACCTTC
CASSVDVSNYGYTF
>TRBJ1-2|TRBV7-2|TRBD1|NA
TGTGCCAGCAGCCTACGGACGGGACAGCCCAACTATGGCTACACCTTC
CASSLRTGQPNYGYTF
>TRBJ2-1|TRBV24-1|NA|NA
TGTGCCACCAGTGCGAGGACGCAGACCTACAATGAGCAGTTCTTC
CATSARTQTYNEQFF
>TRBJ1-4|TRBV4-3|NA|few
TGCGCCAGCAGCCAAGATACGGGGTTGTTTGAAAAACTGTTTTTT
CASSQDTGLFEKLFF
>TRBJ2-1|TRBV12-3/TRBV12-4|NA|NA
TGTGCCAGCAGCTTGGGCCAATTACACAATGAGCAGTTCTTC
CASSLGQLHNEQFF
>TRBJ2-1|TRBV12-3/TRBV12-4|NA|NA
TGTGCCAGCAGTCTGGCGGCTCGGTACAATGAGCAGTTCTTC
CASSLAARYNEQFF
>TRBJ2-3|TRBV28|NA|NA
TGTGCCAGCAGTTTATTCGCGAGGGGATTCACTGGGACTTCTAGCACAGATACGCAGTATTTT
CASSLFARGFTGTSSTDTQYF
>TRBJ2-3|TRBV15|NA|few
TGTGCCACCAGCAGAGTCGACCCAGGGGCGCCCACAGATACGCAGTATTTT
CATSRVDPGAPTDTQYF
>TRBJ1-5|TRBV19|TRBD1|NA
TGTGCCAGTAGTATACAGGGGCAGGGGGTGAGTCAGCCCCAGCATTTT
CASSIQGQGVSQPQHF
>TRBJ1-1|TRBV5-1|NA|few
TGCGCCAGCAGCCCAGAATACGACAGGTTGAACACTGAAGCTTTCTTT
CASSPEYDRLNTEAFF
>TRBJ2-4|TRBV27|TRBD1|once
TGTGCCAGCAGTCCCCGGACAGGGGTGAAAAACATTCAGTACTTC
CASSPRTGVKNIQYF
>TRBJ1-6|TRBV7-2|NA|few
TGTGCCAGCAGCTTAGTGGGGGATAATTCACCCCTCCACTTT
CASSLVGDNSPLHF
>TRBJ1-2|TRBV5-1|TRBD1|NA
TGCGCCAGCAGCTTGCTACAGGGGGATGGCTACACCTTC
CASSLLQGDGYTF
>TRBJ1-2|TRBV10-3|NA|NA
TGTGCCAGCGGGGGAGATTCTAACTATGGCTACACCTTC
CASGGDSNYGYTF
>TRBJ1-5|TRBV7-8|NA|few
TGTGCCAGCAGCTTAGAAGGGGGACTTGGCAATCAGCCCCAGCATTTT
CASSLEGGLGNQPQHF
>TRBJ2-5|TRBV7-2|TRBD1|NA
TGTGCCAGCAGCCGGGACAGGTCCGAGACCCAGTACTTC
CASSRDRSETQYF
>TRBJ1-4|TRBV28|NA|few
TGTGCCAGCAGTTTGGGCCCCGAAAAACTGTTTTTT
CASSLGPEKLFF
>TRBJ1-1|TRBV18|TRBD1|NA
TGTGCCAGCTCACAGCAGGGGGCAACTGAAGCTTTCTTT
CASSQQGATEAFF
>TRBJ2-7|TRBV12-3/TRBV12-4|NA|few
TGTGCCAGCAGTTTAGCGAGAAAGGGCGAGCAGTACTTC
CASSLARKGEQYF
>TRBJ1-1|TRBV29-1|NA|NA
TGCAGCGTTCGAAGGAACATGAACACTGAAGCTTTCTTT
CSVRRNMNTEAFF
>TRBJ2-1|TRBV11-2|TRBD1|NA
TGTGCCAGCAGCTTAGTGGGACAGGTAAACAATGAGCAGTTCTTC
CASSLVGQVNNEQFF
>TRBJ1-1|TRBV5-1|NA|NA
TGCGCCAGCAAGGGGATTTCGGGGAACACTGAAGCTTTCTTT
CASKGISGNTEAFF
>TRBJ2-5|TRBV4-1|NA|NA
TGCGCCAGCAGCCAAGGATTGTTGGGTTCCTATTACCAAGAGACCCAGTACTTC
CASSQGLLGSYYQETQYF
>TRBJ2-3|TRBV28|TRBD2|NA
TGTGCCAGCAGTTTTGAGTCTAGCGGGGGGGCACCGGATACGCAGTATTTT
CASSFESSGGAPDTQYF
>TRBJ1-1|TRBV12-3/TRBV12-4|NA|few
TGTGCCAGCAGTAAGTGGAACACTGAAGCTTTCTTT
CASSKWNTEAFF
>TRBJ2-5|TRBV4-2|NA|few
TGTGCCAGCAGCCAAGGCAGGAGCCAAGAGACCCAGTACTTC
CASSQGRSQETQYF
>TRBJ2-3|TRBV5-1|NA|NA
TGCGCCAGCAGCTTGGAACGGCAGCATACGCAGTATTTT
CASSLERQHTQYF
>TRBJ2-3|TRBV2|NA|NA
TGTGCCAGCAGTTTGAGAGGGGACAATCAGCCCCAGTATTTT
CASSLRGDNQPQYF
>TRBJ2-5|TRBV25-1|TRBD1|few
TGTGCCAGCAGTACCCAGGACAGGGACTCGGAGACCCAGTACTTC
CASSTQDRDSETQYF
>TRBJ1-1|TRBV12-3/TRBV12-4|TRBD1|NA
TGTGCCAGCAGTACAGGGGGGAGCACTGAAGCTTTCTTT
CASSTGGSTEAFF
>TRBJ1-5|TRBV3-1|NA|once
TGTGCCAGCAGCCAAAGGGATGGCAATCAGCCCCAGCATTTT
CASSQRDGNQPQHF
>TRBJ1-4|TRBV9|NA|few
TGTGCCAGCAGCGTAGGAGTTAGGGGAGGTGAAAAACTGTTTTTT
CASSVGVRGGEKLFF
>TRBJ1-1|TRBV18|NA|NA
TGTGCCAGCTCACCCTCGGACGGAGCTTTCTTT
CASSPSDGAFF
>TRBJ1-6|TRBV4-1|NA|few
TGCGCCAGCAGCCAAGCTCTCGGGACACTTAATTATAATTCACCCCTCCACTTT
CASSQALGTLNYNSPLHF